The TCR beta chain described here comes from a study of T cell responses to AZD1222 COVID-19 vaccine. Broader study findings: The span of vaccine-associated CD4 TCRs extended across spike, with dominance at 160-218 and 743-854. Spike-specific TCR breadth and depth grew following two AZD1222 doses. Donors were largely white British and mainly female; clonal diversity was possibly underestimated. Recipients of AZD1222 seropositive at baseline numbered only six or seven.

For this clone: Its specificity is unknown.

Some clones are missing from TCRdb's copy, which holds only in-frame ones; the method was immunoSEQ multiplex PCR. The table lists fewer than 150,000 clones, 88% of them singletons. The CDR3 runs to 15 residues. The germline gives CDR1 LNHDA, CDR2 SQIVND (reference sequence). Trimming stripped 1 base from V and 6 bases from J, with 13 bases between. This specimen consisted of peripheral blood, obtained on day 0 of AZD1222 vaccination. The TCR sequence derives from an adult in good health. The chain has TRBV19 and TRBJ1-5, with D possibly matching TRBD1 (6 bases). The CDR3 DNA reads TGTGCCAGTAGTATAGCCGGGGGGCCAGTTCAGCCCCAGCATTTT. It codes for CASSIAGGPVQPQHF.